The 16 T cell receptor beta chains presented below share a single source sample, sequenced in a study of T-cell reconstitution after alpha-beta-depleted transplantation in children. Unique molecular identifiers were built into the TCRbeta library. TCRdb independently ran MiXCR on the PCR reads; one entry per CDR3 protein. The repertoire holds about 210,000 distinct CDR3 sequences, roughly 18% seen once, with around two fifths in the top ten. Material: PBMCs, mostly from graft donor cells, obtained 360 days after TCRalphabeta/CD19-depleted stem cell transplant. The receptors here all came from a male patient between 2 and 9 years old who had a stem cell transplant for acute lymphoblastic leukemia, so the T cells may come from the graft donor.

This clonotype occurred a few times. The chain has TRBV5-1 and TRBJ2-1; unclear D gene. V gave up 0 bases and J gave up 6 bases, with 13 bases separating them. Germline CDR1 SGHRS, CDR2 YFSETQ. This CDR3 spans 15 amino acids. CDR3 DNA: TGCGCCAGCAGCTTGGGAGTAAGGATGGGCAATGAGCAGTTCTTC. This codes for CASSLGVRMGNEQFF.

This sequence joins TRBV5-1 and TRBJ2-1; 8 nucleotides align to TRBD1. There are 15 residues in the CDR3. CDR1 is SGHRS, CDR2 YFSETQ, per germline. V shed 4 bases and J 0 bases; nucleotides not matched to a gene: 3. For the CDR3, the DNA is TGCGCCAGCAGCGAAGGACAGGGCTCCTACAATGAGCAGTTCTTC. Its protein product is CASSEGQGSYNEQFF.

This clonotype was detected only a few times. The rearrangement joins TRBV4-2 to TRBJ2-7; D is possibly TRBD2 (5 bases). CDR3 size: 14 residues. Trimming cost V 3 bases and J 2 bases, with 11 bases left between them. Germline CDR1 LGHNA, CDR2 YNFKEQ. CDR3 DNA sequence: TGTGCCAGCAGCCAGCAAAGCGGAGCCTACGAGCAGTACTTC. Its protein is CASSQQSGAYEQYF.

This chain connects TRBV18 to TRBJ1-1; D is possibly TRBD1 (6 bases). The CDR3 sequence is 15 residues long. V was clipped by 1 base and J by 1 base, with 10 bases between them. From germline, CDR1 is KGHSH and CDR2 LQKENI. As DNA, the CDR3 is TGTGCCAGCTCACCACGGGGGCAGTGGAACACTGAAGCTTTCTTT. Translating it yields CASSPRGQWNTEAFF. The full variable domain, in which reference TRBV18 and TRBJ1-1 provide the parts outside the CDR3, is NAGVMQNPRHLVRRRGQEARLRCSPMKGHSHVYWYRQLPEEGLKFMVYLQKENIIDESGMPKERFSAEFPKEGPSILRIQQVVRGDSAAYFCASSPRGQWNTEAFFGQGTRLTVV.

This clonotype was counted only a few times. V is TRBV12-3 or TRBV12-4 and J is TRBJ2-2; TRBD2 matches at 7 bases. The V and J ends lost 7 bases and 3 bases, in that order; junction bases with no gene match: 8. The CDR3 consists of 15 residues. The CDR3 sequence is CASTPSAGYTGELFF. The CDR3 DNA reads TGTGCCAGCACCCCGTCAGCGGGGTACACCGGGGAGCTGTTTTTT.

The CDR3 DNA sequence: TGTGCCAGCAGTTTATTGGGGGAGGGGGACACTGAAGCTTTCTTT. Translated, it gives CASSLLGEGDTEAFF. V gene TRBV28 combines with J gene TRBJ1-1, with a tentative D call TRBD1 (6 bases). V lost 1 base and J lost 3, with 12 bases in between. Germline CDR1 and CDR2: MDHEN and SYDVKM. This CDR3 has 15 amino acids.

V usage is TRBV7-2 and J usage is TRBJ2-5; tentatively, D is TRBD2 (7 bases). Germline-derived CDR1 and CDR2 are SGHTA and FQGNSA. The CDR3 runs 14 residues. V was cut by 3 bases and J by 5 bases, with 13 bases left in between. The DNA of the CDR3 is TGTGCCAGCAGCTTGTGGGGGGGCCCGGAGACCCAGTACTTC. It is translated as CASSLWGGPETQYF.

This clonotype has just a few counts. This CDR3 is CASNLLGPNTGELFF. The CDR3 nucleotides read TGCGCCAGCAATCTTTTGGGCCCTAACACCGGGGAGCTGTTTTTT. The chain recombines TRBV5-1 with TRBJ2-2; D call uncertain. Germline CDR1 is SGHRS and CDR2 is YFSETQ. The CDR3 is 15 residues long. Trimming removed 6 bases from V and 2 bases from J, with 14 bases in between.

The chain carries TRBV13 and TRBJ2-1; 11 bases match TRBD2. V lost 4 bases, J lost 6 bases, and 11 bases stayed unmatched. In germline, CDR1 is PRHDT, CDR2 FYEKMQ (reference sequence). This CDR3 is 17 amino acids long. CDR3 loop: CASSSDTGTSGRNEQFF. CDR3 DNA: TGTGCCAGCAGCTCCGACACCGGGACTAGCGGACGCAATGAGCAGTTCTTC.

The rearrangement joins TRBV19 to TRBJ1-1; D is uncertain. This CDR3 region has 15 residues. V dropped 2 bases and J dropped 0 bases, with 10 bases sitting between them. Germline CDR1 is LNHDA and CDR2 is SQIVND (reference sequence). CDR3 coding DNA: TGTGCCAGTAGTATATGGGATTCGGTGAACACTGAAGCTTTCTTT. Its translation is CASSIWDSVNTEAFF. The variable domain in full, with the rest retrieved from reference TRBV19 and TRBJ1-1, is DGGITQSPKYLFRKEGQNVTLSCEQNLNHDAMYWYRQDPGQGLRLIYYSQIVNDFQKGDIAEGYSVSREKKESFPLTVTSAQKNPTAFYLCASSIWDSVNTEAFFGQGTRLTVV.

The gene calls are TRBV20-1 and TRBJ1-5, with a tentative D call TRBD1 (5 bases). Trimming shortened V by 3 bases and J by 2 bases, and 14 bases separated the two germline ends. The CDR3 extends over 15 amino acids. Germline CDR1 reads DFQATT; CDR2 reads SNEGSKA (reference sequence). CDR3 amino acids: CSASGQGVGNQPQHF. The DNA for the CDR3 is TGCAGTGCTAGTGGGCAGGGAGTGGGCAATCAGCCCCAGCATTTT.

This CDR3 reads CASSSLITDTQYF. The CDR3 nucleotides read TGTGCCAGCAGTTCACTAATCACAGATACGCAGTATTTT. V usage is TRBV27 and J usage is TRBJ2-3; D is unresolved. The germline V gene encodes CDR1 MNHEY and CDR2 SMNVEV (reference sequence). V lost 4 bases and J lost 2, with 7 bases in between. This CDR3 comprises 13 residues.

This chain connects TRBV12-3 or TRBV12-4 to TRBJ2-3; TRBD2 is a possible D gene (5 bases). CDR3 size: 14 residues. Trimming removed 2 bases from V and 5 bases from J, with 11 bases in between. CDR3: CASSLPLGGDTQYF. The CDR3 DNA reads as TGTGCCAGCAGTTTACCCCTAGGAGGAGATACGCAGTATTTT.

A few counts support this clonotype. The chain joins TRBV13 to TRBJ2-2, with 11 positions matching TRBD2. J was trimmed by 4 bases and V by 2 bases; bases with no gene match: 9. Germline V gene data show CDR1 as PRHDT and CDR2 as FYEKMQ (reference sequence). CDR3 length equals 18 residues. DNA for the CDR3: TGTGCCAGCAGCTTAATCGGGGGACTAGCGGTTCGCACCGGGGAGCTGTTTTTT. Translated, it gives CASSLIGGLAVRTGELFF.

The sample holds many counts of this clonotype. V is TRBV5-6 and J is TRBJ2-7; D gene ambiguous. V was clipped by 2 bases and J by 0 bases, with 9 bases between them. Germline V gene sequence: CDR1 SGHDT, CDR2 YYEEEE. There are 14 residues in the CDR3. CDR3 nucleotide sequence: TGTGCCAGCAGCTTCACGGGTAGCTCCTACGAGCAGTACTTC. Translation gives CASSFTGSSYEQYF.

This clonotype occurred a few times. The rearrangement joins TRBV10-3 to TRBJ2-7, with 9 bases that match TRBD2. V shed 0 bases and J 1 base; nucleotides not matched to a gene: 10. Germline loops: CDR1 ENHRY, CDR2 SYGVKD. The CDR3 loop spans 18 amino acids. In nucleotides, the CDR3 is TGTGCCATCAGTGAGTCGAGTCCGCGACTAGCGGTTTCCTACGAGCAGTACTTC. Its protein product is CAISESSPRLAVSYEQYF.